This passage covers 20 T cell receptor beta chains from one sample sequenced in a study of blood T cell repertoires in COVID-19. The protocol was immunoSEQ multiplex PCR, while the TCRdb copy is restricted to in-frame clones and leaves out a portion. The repertoire consists of about 40,000 clones, with roughly 80% occurring once and the leading ten covering roughly a third. The specimen sequenced was peripheral blood. All receptors derive from a woman at least 80 years old with acute or convalescent COVID-19.

The chain uses TRBV12-5 and TRBJ2-6; the match to TRBD1 covers 8 bases. The V segment lost 2 bases and the J segment 2 bases; nucleotides outside the gene matches: 8. CDR1 and CDR2 from the germline V gene are LGHNT and FRNRAP. CDR3 size: 18 residues. CDR3 sequence reads: CASGLRRTGNAGANVLTF. The CDR3 bases are TGTGCTAGTGGTTTGCGGAGGACAGGGAATGCTGGGGCCAACGTCCTGACTTTC.

The V and J genes are TRBV12-3 or TRBV12-4 and TRBJ2-7, with D unclear. The CDR3 is 13 amino acids. The germline V and J ends were trimmed by 5 bases and 2 bases, with 10 bases remaining between them. The CDR3 DNA reads as TGTGCCAGCAGTCCTTCTGTAGCCTACGAGCAGTACTTC. It specifies CASSPSVAYEQYF.

Here the CDR3 DNA reads TGTGCCAGCAGTGAGCAGGGGAACACCGGGGAGCTGTTTTTT. Encoded protein: CASSEQGNTGELFF. This chain connects TRBV2 to TRBJ2-2, with a tentative D call TRBD1 (5 bases). This CDR3 is built from 14 residues. The V end was cut by 3 bases, the J end by 1 base, with 6 bases between. Per germline, CDR1 SNHLY and CDR2 FYNNEI.

This chain uses TRBV10-2 with TRBJ1-3; the D gene is possibly TRBD1 (5 bases). The V gene's germline CDR1 is WSHSY and CDR2 SAAADI. The CDR3 has 14 residues. V gave up 2 bases and J gave up 4 bases, with 9 bases separating them. The CDR3 coding sequence is TGCGCCAGCAGTGAGCAGGGTCTCGGAAACACCATATATTTT. Amino acids: CASSEQGLGNTIYF.

The chain combines TRBV29-1 with TRBJ2-3; 9 nucleotides align to TRBD1. The CDR3 sequence is 13 residues long. The V gene end was trimmed by 7 bases and the J gene end by 1 base; junction bases not matched to a gene: 3. Looked up from germline, CDR1 is SQVTM and CDR2 is ANQGSEA. The CDR3 is CSARTGGTDTQYF. The CDR3 DNA follows: TGCAGCGCTCGGACAGGGGGCACAGATACGCAGTATTTT.

In this sample, this clone turned up once. The genes are TRBV30 and TRBJ1-4; D possibly corresponds to TRBD1 (6 bases). The V end was cut by 0 bases, the J end by 8 bases, with 13 bases between. Looked up from germline, CDR1 is GTSNPN and CDR2 is SVGIG (reference sequence). The CDR3 contains 14 residues. The CDR3 DNA reads TGTGCCTGGAGTGTCGGGGGGCTGGGGGAAAAACTGTTTTTT. Amino acids: CAWSVGGLGEKLFF.

The J gene is TRBJ2-5, the V gene TRBV24-1; TRBD2 might be the D (5 bases). Trimming shortened V by 3 bases and J by 1 base, and 11 bases separated the two germline ends. The CDR3 runs 15 residues. Germline V CDR1 and CDR2: KGHDR, SFDVKD. In nucleotides, the CDR3 is TGTGCCACCAGTGATCCGGACTCCCCCCAAGAGACCCAGTACTTC. Amino acids: CATSDPDSPQETQYF.

This clone was found a few times. The chain joins TRBV29-1 to TRBJ1-2; TRBD1 matches 7 bases. V shed 6 bases and J 0 bases; nucleotides not matched to a gene: 7. The length of the CDR3 is 14 residues. Per the germline V gene, CDR1 is SQVTM and CDR2 is ANQGSEA. The CDR3 DNA is TGCAGCGTCGATGGGACAGCTTCTAACTATGGCTACACCTTC. Amino acids: CSVDGTASNYGYTF.

The chain has TRBV30 and TRBJ1-1, with unresolved D. Germline V gene data show CDR1 as GTSNPN and CDR2 as SVGIG (reference sequence). The germline V and J ends were trimmed by 2 bases and 1 base, with 2 bases remaining between them. This CDR3 is built from 11 residues. The CDR3 DNA follows: TGTGCCTGGAGTCGGAACACTGAAGCTTTCTTT. This encodes CAWSRNTEAFF.

This clone was observed a few times. The rearrangement links TRBV15 to TRBJ2-3, with D maybe TRBD1 (6 bases). CDR1 LNHNV and CDR2 YYDKDF come from the germline V gene (reference sequence). Trimming pared 2 bases from V and 2 bases from J, leaving 11 bases between. The CDR3 is 15 amino acids. The CDR3 DNA reads as TGTGCCACCAGCAGACCACAGGGCCCCACAGATACGCAGTATTTT. Protein product: CATSRPQGPTDTQYF.

The chain links TRBV9 to TRBJ1-2; TRBD1 agrees at 7 bases. The CDR3 sequence is 14 residues long. V lost 5 bases, J lost 5 bases, and 9 bases stayed unmatched. Germline CDR1 SGDLS, CDR2 YYNGEE. This CDR3 reads CASSRPSGGYGYTF. Written as DNA, the CDR3 is TGTGCCAGCAGTCGCCCCTCAGGGGGTTATGGCTACACCTTC. Complete variable domain (other parts from reference TRBV9 and TRBJ1-2): DSGVTQTPKHLITATGQRVTLRCSPRSGDLSVYWYQQSLDQGLQFLIQYYNGEERAKGNILERFSAQQFPDLHSELNLSSLELGDSALYFCASSRPSGGYGYTFGSGTRLTVV.

The rearrangement uses TRBV7-9 and TRBJ1-5, with D uncertain. Between the trimmed V and J ends, which lost 7 bases and 0 bases, there was a span of 4 bases. CDR1 is SEHNR and CDR2 is FQNEAQ in the germline V gene (reference sequence). The CDR3 runs to 12 residues. The CDR3, as DNA: TGTGCCAGCACCCTTAGCAATCAGCCCCAGCATTTT. Its translation is CASTLSNQPQHF.

The chain has TRBV5-6 and TRBJ2-1; 8 positions match TRBD1. Germline CDR1 SGHDT, CDR2 YYEEEE. The CDR3 is 11 residues long. V lost 0 bases and J lost 15; bases outside the gene matches: 2. The CDR3, as DNA: TGTGCCAGCAGCTTGGTGGGACAGGCGTTCTTC. Residues: CASSLVGQAFF.

V is TRBV6-5 and J is TRBJ2-3; TRBD2 matches 13 bases. The CDR3 has 16 amino acids. Looked up from germline, CDR1 is MNHEY and CDR2 is SVGAGI. With V trimmed by 3 bases and J by 2 bases, 2 bases remained unmatched. DNA for the CDR3: TGTGCCAGCAGTTATGGGACTAGCGGGACCACAGATACGCAGTATTTT. This codes for CASSYGTSGTTDTQYF.

This CDR3 is CSVNPPGVPGEQYF. CDR3 nucleotide sequence: TGCAGCGTTAACCCGCCCGGAGTTCCCGGCGAGCAGTACTTC. The gene calls are TRBV29-1 and TRBJ2-7; D is unresolved. Germline lookup yields CDR1 SQVTM and CDR2 ANQGSEA. V was trimmed by 5 bases and J by 6 bases, leaving 20 bases between them. This CDR3 region has 14 residues.

This clone was recorded only once. The chain employs TRBV24-1 and TRBJ2-2; no definite D call. Germline CDR1 KGHDR, CDR2 SFDVKD. The V end was cut by 9 bases, the J end by 6 bases, with 13 bases between. CDR3 length equals 13 residues. CDR3 DNA: TGTGCCACCCAACGCGGATCCGCCGGGGAGCTGTTTTTT. It translates to CATQRGSAGELFF.

This chain links TRBV27 with TRBJ2-7, with TRBD1 matching 8 bases. This CDR3 region has 16 residues. V shed 8 bases, J shed 5 bases, and the junction held 17 bases outside the gene matches. In germline, CDR1 is MNHEY, CDR2 SMNVEV (reference sequence). CDR3 sequence reads: CASSKYQGQGTNEQYF. CDR3 coding DNA: TGTGCCAGCTCGAAGTACCAAGGACAGGGAACTAACGAGCAGTACTTC.

The chain recombines TRBV29-1 with TRBJ2-1; D is uncertain. V lost 2 bases and J lost 3, with 2 bases in between. Germline V lookup: CDR1 SQVTM, CDR2 ANQGSEA. The CDR3 is made up of 11 amino acids. This CDR3 is CSVEHYNEQFF. CDR3 in DNA: TGCAGCGTTGAACACTACAATGAGCAGTTCTTC.

V gene TRBV3-1 (or the pseudogene TRBV3-2) combines with J gene TRBJ2-1, with D perhaps matching TRBD2 (5 bases). CDR1 LGHDT and CDR2 YNNKEL come from the germline V gene (reference sequence). The CDR3 is 13 amino acids. V lost 5 bases to trimming and J lost 7 bases, with 12 bases between them. CDR3 loop: CASSYPPGNEQFF. CDR3 DNA sequence: TGTGCCAGCAGCTATCCCCCGGGGAATGAGCAGTTCTTC.

The rearrangement joins TRBV15 to TRBJ1-2, with 8 bases matching TRBD1. The CDR3 extends over 16 amino acids. Germline trimming cut 1 base from V and 4 bases from J; bases unmatched to any gene: 8. The V gene's germline CDR1 is LNHNV and CDR2 YYDKDF (reference sequence). The CDR3 spells CATSRGGTGGSYGYTF. CDR3 nucleotides: TGTGCCACCAGCAGAGGAGGAACAGGGGGATCCTATGGCTACACCTTC.